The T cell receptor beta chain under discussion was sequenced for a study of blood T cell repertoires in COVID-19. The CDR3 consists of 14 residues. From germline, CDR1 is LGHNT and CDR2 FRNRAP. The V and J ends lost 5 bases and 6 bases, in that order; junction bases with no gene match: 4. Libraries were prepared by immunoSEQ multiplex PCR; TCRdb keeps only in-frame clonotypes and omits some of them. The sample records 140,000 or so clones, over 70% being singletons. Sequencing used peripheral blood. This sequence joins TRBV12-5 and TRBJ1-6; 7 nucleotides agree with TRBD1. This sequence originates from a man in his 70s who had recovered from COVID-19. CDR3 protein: CASGDRESNSPLHF. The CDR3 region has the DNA TGTGCTAGTGGTGACAGGGAGAGTAATTCACCCCTCCACTTT.